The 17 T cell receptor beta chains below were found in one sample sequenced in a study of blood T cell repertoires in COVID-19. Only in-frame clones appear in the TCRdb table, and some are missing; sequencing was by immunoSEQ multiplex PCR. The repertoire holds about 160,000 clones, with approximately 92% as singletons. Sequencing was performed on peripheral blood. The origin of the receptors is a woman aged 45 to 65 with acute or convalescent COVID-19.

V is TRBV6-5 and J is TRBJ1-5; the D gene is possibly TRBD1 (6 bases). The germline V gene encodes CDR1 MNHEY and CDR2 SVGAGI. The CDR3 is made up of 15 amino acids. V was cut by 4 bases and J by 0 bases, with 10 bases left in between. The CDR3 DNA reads TGTGCCAGCAGTTTGGGACAAGATAGCAATCAGCCCCAGCATTTT. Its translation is CASSLGQDSNQPQHF.

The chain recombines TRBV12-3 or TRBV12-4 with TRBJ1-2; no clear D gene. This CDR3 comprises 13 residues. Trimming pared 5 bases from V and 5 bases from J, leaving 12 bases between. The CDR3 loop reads CASSQDGRYGYTF. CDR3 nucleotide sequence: TGTGCCAGCAGTCAGGACGGGAGGTATGGCTACACCTTC.

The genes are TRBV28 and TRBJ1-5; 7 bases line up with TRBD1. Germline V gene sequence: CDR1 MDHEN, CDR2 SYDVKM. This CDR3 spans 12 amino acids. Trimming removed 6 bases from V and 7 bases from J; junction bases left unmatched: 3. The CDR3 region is CASRSGGQPQHF. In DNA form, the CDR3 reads TGTGCCAGCAGGTCAGGGGGGCAGCCCCAGCATTTT.

The CDR3, as DNA: TGTGCCAGCAGTGAATTAATGGGGGGTAACGGCTACACCTTC. Translating it yields CASSELMGGNGYTF. The rearrangement links TRBV25-1 to TRBJ1-2; TRBD1 might be the D (5 bases). V was shortened by 1 base and J by 8 bases, with 14 bases between the two germline ends. Germline V lookup: CDR1 MGHDK, CDR2 SYGVNS. The CDR3 sequence is 14 residues long.

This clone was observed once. The CDR3 DNA reads TGCGCCAGCAGTGAGTCTGGCCCACAGACTACCTACAATGAGCAGTTCTTC. Protein sequence: CASSESGPQTTYNEQFF. The genes are TRBV10-1 and TRBJ2-1; perhaps TRBD2 as D (5 bases). CDR1 and CDR2 from the germline V gene are WNHNN and SYGVQD (reference sequence). The CDR3 spans 17 residues. V was clipped by 0 bases and J by 2 bases, with 14 bases between them.

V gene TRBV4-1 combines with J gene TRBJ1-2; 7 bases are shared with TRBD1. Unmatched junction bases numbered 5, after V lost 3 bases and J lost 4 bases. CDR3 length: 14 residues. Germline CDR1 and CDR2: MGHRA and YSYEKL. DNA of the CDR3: TGCGCCAGCAGCCAGTCACAGGGGACCTATGGCTACACCTTC. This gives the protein CASSQSQGTYGYTF.

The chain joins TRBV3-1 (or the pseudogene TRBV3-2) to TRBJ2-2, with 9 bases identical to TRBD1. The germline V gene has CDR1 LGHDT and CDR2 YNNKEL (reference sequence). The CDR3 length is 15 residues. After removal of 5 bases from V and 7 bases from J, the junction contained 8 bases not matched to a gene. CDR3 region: CASSTRTGEIGELFF. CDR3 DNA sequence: TGTGCCAGCAGCACTCGGACAGGGGAGATCGGGGAGCTGTTTTTT.

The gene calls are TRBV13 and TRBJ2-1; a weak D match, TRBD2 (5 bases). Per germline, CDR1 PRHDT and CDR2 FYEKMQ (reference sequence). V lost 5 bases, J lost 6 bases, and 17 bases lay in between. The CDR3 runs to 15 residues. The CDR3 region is CASSNGLEVSNEQFF. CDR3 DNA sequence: TGTGCCAGCAGCAATGGGCTGGAGGTCTCCAATGAGCAGTTCTTC.

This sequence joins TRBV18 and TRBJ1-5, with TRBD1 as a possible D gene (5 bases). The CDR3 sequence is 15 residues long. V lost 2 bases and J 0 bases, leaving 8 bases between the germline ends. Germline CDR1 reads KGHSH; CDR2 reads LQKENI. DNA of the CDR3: TGTGCCAGCTCACCAGGAGGGGTTAGCAATCAGCCCCAGCATTTT. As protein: CASSPGGVSNQPQHF.

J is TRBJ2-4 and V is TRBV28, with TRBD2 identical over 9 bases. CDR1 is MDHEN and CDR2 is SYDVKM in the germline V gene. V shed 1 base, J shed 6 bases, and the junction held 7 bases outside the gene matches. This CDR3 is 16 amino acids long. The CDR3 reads CASSLLSSGKSNIQYF. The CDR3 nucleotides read TGTGCCAGCAGTTTATTGTCTAGCGGGAAATCAAACATTCAGTACTTC.

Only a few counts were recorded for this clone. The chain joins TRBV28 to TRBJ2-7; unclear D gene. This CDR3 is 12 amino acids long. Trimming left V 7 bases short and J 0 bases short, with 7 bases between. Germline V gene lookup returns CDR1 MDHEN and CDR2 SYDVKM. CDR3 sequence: CASMRGSYEQYF. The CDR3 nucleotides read TGTGCCAGCATGAGAGGCTCCTACGAGCAGTACTTC. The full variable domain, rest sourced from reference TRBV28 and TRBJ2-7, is DVKVTQSSRYLVKRTGEKVFLECVQDMDHENMFWYRQDPGLGLRLIYFSYDVKMKEKGDIPEGYSVSREKKERFSLILESASTNQTSMYLCASMRGSYEQYFGPGTRLTVT.

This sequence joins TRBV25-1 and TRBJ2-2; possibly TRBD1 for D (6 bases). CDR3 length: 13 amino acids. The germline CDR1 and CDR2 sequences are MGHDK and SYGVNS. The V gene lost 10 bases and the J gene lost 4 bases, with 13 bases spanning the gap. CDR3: CATQGRTTGELFF. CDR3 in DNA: TGTGCCACCCAGGGGCGGACCACCGGGGAGCTGTTTTTT.

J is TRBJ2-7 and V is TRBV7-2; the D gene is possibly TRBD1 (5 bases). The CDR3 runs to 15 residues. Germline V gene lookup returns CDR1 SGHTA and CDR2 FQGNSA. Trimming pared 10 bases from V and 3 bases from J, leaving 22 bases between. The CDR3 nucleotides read TGTGCCACCTCATCAGGGCAGGGTAGTTTCTACGAGCAGTACTTC. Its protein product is CATSSGQGSFYEQYF.

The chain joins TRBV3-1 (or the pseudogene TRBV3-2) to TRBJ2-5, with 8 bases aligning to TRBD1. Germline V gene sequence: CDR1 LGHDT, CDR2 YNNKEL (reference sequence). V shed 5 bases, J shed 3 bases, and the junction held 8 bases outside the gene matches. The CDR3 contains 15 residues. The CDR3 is CASSSHGQGKETQYF. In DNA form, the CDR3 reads TGTGCCAGCAGCTCCCATGGACAGGGTAAAGAGACCCAGTACTTC.

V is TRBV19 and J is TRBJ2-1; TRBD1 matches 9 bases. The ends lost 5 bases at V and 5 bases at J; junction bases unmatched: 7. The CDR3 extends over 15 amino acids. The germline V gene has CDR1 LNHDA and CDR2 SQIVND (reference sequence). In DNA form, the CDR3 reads TGTGCCAGTAGTCCCCCCGGGACAGGGCACAATGAGCAGTTCTTC. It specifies CASSPPGTGHNEQFF.

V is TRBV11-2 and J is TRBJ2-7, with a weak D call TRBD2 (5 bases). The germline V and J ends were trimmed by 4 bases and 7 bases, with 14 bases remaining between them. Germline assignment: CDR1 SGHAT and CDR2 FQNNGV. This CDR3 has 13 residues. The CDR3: CASSSGLSREQYF. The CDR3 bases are TGTGCCAGCAGCTCAGGACTGTCTAGGGAGCAGTACTTC.

The CDR3 reads CASSQVTGEGNEQFF. As DNA, the CDR3 is TGCGCCAGCAGCCAAGTGACGGGAGAGGGGAATGAGCAGTTCTTC. V is TRBV4-1 and J is TRBJ2-1, with D maybe TRBD2 (6 bases). CDR1 is MGHRA, CDR2 YSYEKL, per germline. The CDR3 is 15 amino acids. V lost 1 base, J lost 7 bases, and 14 bases lay in between.